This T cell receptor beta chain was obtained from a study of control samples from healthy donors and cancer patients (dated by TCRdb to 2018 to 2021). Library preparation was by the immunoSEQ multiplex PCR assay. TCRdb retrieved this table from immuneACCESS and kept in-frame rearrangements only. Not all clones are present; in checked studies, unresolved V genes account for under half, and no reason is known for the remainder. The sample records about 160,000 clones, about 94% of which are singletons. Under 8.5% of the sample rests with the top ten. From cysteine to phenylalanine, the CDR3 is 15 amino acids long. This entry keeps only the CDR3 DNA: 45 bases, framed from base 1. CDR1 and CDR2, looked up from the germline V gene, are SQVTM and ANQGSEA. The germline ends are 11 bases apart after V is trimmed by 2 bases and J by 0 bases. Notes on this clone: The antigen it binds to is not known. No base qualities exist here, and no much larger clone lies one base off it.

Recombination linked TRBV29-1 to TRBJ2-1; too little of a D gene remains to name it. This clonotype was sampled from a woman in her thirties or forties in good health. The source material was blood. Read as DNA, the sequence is TGCAGCGTTGAAACCGGCTACAGCTCCTACAATGAGCAGTTCTTC. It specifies CSVETGYSSYNEQFF.